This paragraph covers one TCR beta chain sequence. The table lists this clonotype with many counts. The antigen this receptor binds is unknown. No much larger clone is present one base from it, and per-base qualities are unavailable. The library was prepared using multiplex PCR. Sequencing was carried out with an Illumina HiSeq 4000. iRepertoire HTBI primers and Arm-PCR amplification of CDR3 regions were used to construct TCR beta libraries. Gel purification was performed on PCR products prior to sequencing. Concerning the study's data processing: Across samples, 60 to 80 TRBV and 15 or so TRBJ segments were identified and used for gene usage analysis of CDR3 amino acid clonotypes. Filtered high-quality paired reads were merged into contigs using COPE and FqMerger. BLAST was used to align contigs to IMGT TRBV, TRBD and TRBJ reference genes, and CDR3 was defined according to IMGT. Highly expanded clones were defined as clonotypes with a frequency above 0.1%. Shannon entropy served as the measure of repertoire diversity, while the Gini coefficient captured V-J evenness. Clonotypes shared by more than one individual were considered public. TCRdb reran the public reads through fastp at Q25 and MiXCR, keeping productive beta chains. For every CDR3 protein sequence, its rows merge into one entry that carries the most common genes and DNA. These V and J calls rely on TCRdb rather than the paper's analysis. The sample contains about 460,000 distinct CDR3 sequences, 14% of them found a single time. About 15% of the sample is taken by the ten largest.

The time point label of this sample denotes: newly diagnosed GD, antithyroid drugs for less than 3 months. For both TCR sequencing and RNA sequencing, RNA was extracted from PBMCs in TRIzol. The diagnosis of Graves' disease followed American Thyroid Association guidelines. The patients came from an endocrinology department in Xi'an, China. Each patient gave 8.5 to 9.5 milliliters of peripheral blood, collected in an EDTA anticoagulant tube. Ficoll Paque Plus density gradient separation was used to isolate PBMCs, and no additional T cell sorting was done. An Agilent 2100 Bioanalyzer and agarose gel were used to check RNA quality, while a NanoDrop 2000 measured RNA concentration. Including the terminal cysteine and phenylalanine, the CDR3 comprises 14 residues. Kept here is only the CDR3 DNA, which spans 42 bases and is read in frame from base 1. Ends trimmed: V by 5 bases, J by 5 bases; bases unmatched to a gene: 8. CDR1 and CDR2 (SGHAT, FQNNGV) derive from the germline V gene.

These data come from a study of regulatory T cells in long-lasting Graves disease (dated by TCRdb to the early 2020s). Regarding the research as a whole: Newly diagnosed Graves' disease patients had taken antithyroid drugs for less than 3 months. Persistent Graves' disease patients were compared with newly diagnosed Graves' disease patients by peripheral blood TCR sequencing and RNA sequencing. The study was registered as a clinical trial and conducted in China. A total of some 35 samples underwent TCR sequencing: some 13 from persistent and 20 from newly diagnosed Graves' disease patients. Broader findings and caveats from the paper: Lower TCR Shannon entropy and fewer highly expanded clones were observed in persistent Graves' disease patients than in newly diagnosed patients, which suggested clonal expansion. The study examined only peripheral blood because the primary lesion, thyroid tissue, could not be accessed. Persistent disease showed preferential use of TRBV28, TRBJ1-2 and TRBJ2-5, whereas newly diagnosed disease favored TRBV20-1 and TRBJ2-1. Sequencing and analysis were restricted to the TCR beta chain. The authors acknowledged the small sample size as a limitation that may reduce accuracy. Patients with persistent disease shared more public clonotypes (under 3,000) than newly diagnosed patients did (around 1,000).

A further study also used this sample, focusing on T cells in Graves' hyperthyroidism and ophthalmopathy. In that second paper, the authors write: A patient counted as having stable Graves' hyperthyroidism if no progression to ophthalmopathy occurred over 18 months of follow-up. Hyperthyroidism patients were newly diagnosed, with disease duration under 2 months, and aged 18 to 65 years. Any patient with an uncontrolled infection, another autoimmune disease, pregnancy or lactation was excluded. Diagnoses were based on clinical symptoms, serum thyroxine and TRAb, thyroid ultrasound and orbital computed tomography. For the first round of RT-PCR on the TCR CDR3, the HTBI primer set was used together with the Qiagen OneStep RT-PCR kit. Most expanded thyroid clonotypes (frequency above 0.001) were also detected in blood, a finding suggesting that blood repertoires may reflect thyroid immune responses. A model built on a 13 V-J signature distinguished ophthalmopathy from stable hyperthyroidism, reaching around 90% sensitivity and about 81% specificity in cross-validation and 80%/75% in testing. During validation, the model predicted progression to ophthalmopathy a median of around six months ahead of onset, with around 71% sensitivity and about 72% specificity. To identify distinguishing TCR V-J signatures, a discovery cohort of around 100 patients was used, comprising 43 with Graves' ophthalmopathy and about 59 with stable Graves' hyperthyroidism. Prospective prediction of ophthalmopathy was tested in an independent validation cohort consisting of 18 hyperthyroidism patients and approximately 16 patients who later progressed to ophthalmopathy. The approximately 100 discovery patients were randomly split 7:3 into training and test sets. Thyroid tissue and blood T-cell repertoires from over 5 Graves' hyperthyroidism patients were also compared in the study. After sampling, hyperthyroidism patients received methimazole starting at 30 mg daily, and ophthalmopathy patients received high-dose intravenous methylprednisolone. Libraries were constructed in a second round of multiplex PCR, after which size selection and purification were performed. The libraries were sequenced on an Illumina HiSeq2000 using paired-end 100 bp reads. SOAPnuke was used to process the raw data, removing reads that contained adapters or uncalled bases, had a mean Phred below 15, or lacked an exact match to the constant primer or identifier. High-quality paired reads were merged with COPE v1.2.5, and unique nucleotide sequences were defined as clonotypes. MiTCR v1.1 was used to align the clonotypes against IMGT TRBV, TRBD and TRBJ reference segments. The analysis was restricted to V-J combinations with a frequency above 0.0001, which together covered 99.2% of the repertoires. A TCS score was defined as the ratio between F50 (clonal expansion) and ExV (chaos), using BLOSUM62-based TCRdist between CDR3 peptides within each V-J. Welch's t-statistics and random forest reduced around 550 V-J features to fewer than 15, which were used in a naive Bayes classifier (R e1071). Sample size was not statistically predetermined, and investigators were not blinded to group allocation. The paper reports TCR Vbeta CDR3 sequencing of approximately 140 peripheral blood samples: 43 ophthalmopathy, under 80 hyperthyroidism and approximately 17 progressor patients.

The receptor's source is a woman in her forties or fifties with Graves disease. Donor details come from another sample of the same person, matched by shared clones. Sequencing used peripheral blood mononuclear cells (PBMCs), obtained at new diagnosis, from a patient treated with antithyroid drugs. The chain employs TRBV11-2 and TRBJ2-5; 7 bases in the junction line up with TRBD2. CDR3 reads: CASSRDYLRETQYF. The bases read TGTGCCAGCAGCAGGGACTACCTCCGGGAGACCCAGTACTTC.